The rows below give T cell receptor beta chains drawn from one sample of a study of T cells in Graves' hyperthyroidism and ophthalmopathy. Each CDR3 protein is one row after TCRdb ran MiXCR on the multiplex PCR reads. The sample yields some 740,000 distinct CDR3 sequences, about 15% seen once. Sequenced input: blood. These receptors were collected from a woman between 18 and 29 years old with Graves' hyperthyroidism. Each CDR3 is given with its conserved first and last residue. The D gene is left open where the match is weak. The listing skips clone size in some rows; elsewhere it reads once, few, many or a size class.

D: NA; size: many; J: TRBJ2-5; V: TRBV7-8; CDR3: CASSLLPGGETQYF; DNA: TGTGCCAGCAGCTTACTCCCGGGCGGAGAGACCCAGTACTTC
D: NA; size: few; J: TRBJ1-1; V: TRBV30; CDR3: CAWSSGYAGSEKNTEAFF; DNA: TGTGCCTGGAGTTCTGGCTATGCAGGGAGCGAGAAGAACACTGAAGCTTTCTTT
D: NA; size: many; J: TRBJ2-2; V: TRBV12-3/TRBV12-4; CDR3: CASSLLATGELFF; DNA: TGTGCCAGCAGTTTACTAGCGACCGGGGAGCTGTTTTTT
D: TRBD1; size: NA; J: TRBJ2-2; V: TRBV19; CDR3: CASSIEQGITGELFF; DNA: TGTGCCAGTAGTATCGAACAGGGGATTACCGGGGAGCTGTTTTTT
D: TRBD1; size: many; J: TRBJ1-1; V: TRBV29-1; CDR3: CSDQTGGTEAFF; DNA: TGCAGCGACCAAACAGGGGGCACTGAAGCTTTCTTT
D: TRBD1; size: NA; J: TRBJ2-1; V: TRBV5-1; CDR3: CASSLDRGFDEQFF; DNA: TGCGCCAGCAGCTTGGACAGGGGGTTCGATGAGCAGTTCTTC
D: NA; size: many; J: TRBJ2-3; V: TRBV27; CDR3: CASSDGDLHPDTQYF; DNA: TGTGCCAGCAGTGACGGGGACCTACACCCAGATACGCAGTATTTT
D: TRBD1; size: many; J: TRBJ2-6; V: TRBV28; CDR3: CASSSLDRGPGANVLTF; DNA: TGTGCCAGCAGTTCCTTGGACAGGGGGCCTGGGGCCAACGTCCTGACTTTC
D: NA; size: many; J: TRBJ1-5; V: TRBV7-2; CDR3: CASSLSRDRNQPQHF; DNA: TGTGCCAGCAGCCTCTCTAGGGACCGCAATCAGCCCCAGCATTTT
D: TRBD2; size: NA; J: TRBJ2-2; V: TRBV5-1; CDR3: CASSRAGDTGELFF; DNA: TGCGCCAGCAGTCGGGCGGGGGACACCGGGGAGCTGTTTTTT
D: TRBD2; size: many; J: TRBJ2-3; V: TRBV6-2/TRBV6-3; CDR3: CASSYGSGSGADTQYF; DNA: TGTGCCAGCAGTTACGGTAGCGGGAGTGGGGCAGATACGCAGTATTTT
D: TRBD2; size: NA; J: TRBJ2-7; V: TRBV6-1; CDR3: CASSVAGGIYEQYF; DNA: TGTGCCAGCAGTGTAGCGGGGGGGATCTACGAGCAGTACTTC
D: TRBD2; size: many; J: TRBJ2-3; V: TRBV3-1; CDR3: CASRPSGSRSDTQYF; DNA: TGTGCCAGCAGGCCAAGCGGGAGCCGGTCAGATACGCAGTATTTT
D: TRBD2; size: many; J: TRBJ2-7; V: TRBV20-1; CDR3: CSARESKGLAGGEQYF; DNA: TGCAGTGCTAGAGAGTCTAAGGGACTAGCGGGAGGCGAGCAGTACTTC
D: NA; size: many; J: TRBJ2-7; V: TRBV29-1; CDR3: CSTSLTGYEQYF; DNA: TGCAGTACGTCCCTAACAGGGTACGAGCAGTACTTC
D: NA; size: many; J: TRBJ2-1; V: TRBV7-9; CDR3: CASSLGVSRGSYNEQFF; DNA: TGTGCCAGCAGCTTAGGGGTTAGCAGGGGCTCCTACAATGAGCAGTTCTTC
D: NA; size: NA; J: TRBJ2-3; V: TRBV24-1; CDR3: CATSLQGGDTQYF; DNA: TGTGCCACCAGCCTACAGGGTGGAGATACGCAGTATTTT
D: NA; size: NA; J: TRBJ1-2; V: TRBV29-1; CDR3: CSVEDQLGVGRGYTF; DNA: TGCAGCGTTGAAGATCAATTAGGGGTAGGAAGAGGCTACACCTTC
D: NA; size: NA; J: TRBJ2-7; V: TRBV20-1; CDR3: CSARDYGHRGEQYF; DNA: TGCAGTGCTAGAGATTATGGCCACCGGGGCGAGCAGTACTTC
D: TRBD1; size: few; J: TRBJ1-6; V: TRBV12-3/TRBV12-4; CDR3: CASRPGGSYNSPLHF; DNA: TGTGCCAGCAGACCAGGGGGCTCTTATAATTCACCCCTCCACTTT
D: NA; size: NA; J: TRBJ2-7; V: TRBV29-1; CDR3: CSVETTAYEQYF; DNA: TGCAGCGTTGAGACGACTGCCTACGAGCAGTACTTC
D: NA; size: few; J: TRBJ1-4; V: TRBV7-6; CDR3: CASSVTGMANEKLFF; DNA: TGTGCCAGCAGCGTCACAGGGATGGCTAATGAAAAACTGTTTTTT
D: TRBD1; size: many; J: TRBJ2-1; V: TRBV12-3/TRBV12-4; CDR3: CASSRTDRGYEQFF; DNA: TGTGCCAGCAGCCGAACCGACAGGGGATATGAGCAGTTCTTC
D: NA; size: NA; J: TRBJ1-3; V: TRBV7-9; CDR3: CASSPKGISNTIYF; DNA: TGTGCCAGCAGCCCTAAGGGGATTAGCAACACCATATATTTT
D: TRBD2; size: many; J: TRBJ2-3; V: TRBV6-6; CDR3: CANSYGREPTDTQYF; DNA: TGTGCCAACAGTTACGGGCGGGAGCCCACAGATACGCAGTATTTT
D: NA; size: NA; J: TRBJ2-2; V: TRBV4-3; CDR3: CASSQEGQGPTGELFF; DNA: TGCGCCAGCAGCCAAGAGGGTCAGGGGCCCACCGGGGAGCTGTTTTTT
D: TRBD1; size: many; J: TRBJ1-1; V: TRBV11-2; CDR3: CASSLGDRRGTEAFF; DNA: TGTGCCAGCAGCTTGGGGGACAGGCGGGGCACTGAAGCTTTCTTT
D: NA; size: many; J: TRBJ2-3; V: TRBV11-2; CDR3: CASSLFPGSTDTQYF; DNA: TGTGCCAGCAGCTTATTCCCAGGAAGCACAGATACGCAGTATTTT
D: TRBD2; size: many; J: TRBJ2-7; V: TRBV11-2; CDR3: CASSWGLAGTSYEQYF; DNA: TGTGCCAGCAGCTGGGGACTAGCGGGAACATCCTACGAGCAGTACTTC
D: NA; size: NA; J: TRBJ2-5; V: TRBV7-9; CDR3: CASSPQGNFRETQYF; DNA: TGTGCCAGCAGCCCCCAAGGCAATTTCAGGGAGACCCAGTACTTC
D: NA; size: many; J: TRBJ2-7; V: TRBV2; CDR3: CASTSPGSSYEQYF; DNA: TGTGCCAGCACCAGCCCGGGAAGCTCCTACGAGCAGTACTTC
D: NA; size: NA; J: TRBJ1-5; V: TRBV7-8; CDR3: CASSFADTFTYSNQPQHF; DNA: TGTGCCAGCAGCTTCGCGGATACATTCACTTATAGCAATCAGCCCCAGCATTTT
D: NA; size: few; J: TRBJ1-6; V: TRBV11-2; CDR3: CASSLGRVAGNSPLHF; DNA: TGTGCCAGCAGCTTAGGACGGGTCGCGGGGAATTCACCCCTCCACTTT
D: NA; size: many; J: TRBJ2-2; V: TRBV2; CDR3: CASKVFTANTGELFF; DNA: TGTGCCAGCAAGGTATTCACCGCGAACACCGGGGAGCTGTTTTTT
D: NA; size: NA; J: TRBJ1-2; V: TRBV4-1; CDR3: CASSRGLSGGYTF; DNA: TGCGCCAGCAGCCGAGGACTATCTGGTGGCTACACCTTC
D: NA; size: NA; J: TRBJ2-3; V: TRBV24-1; CDR3: CATGAASHTDTQYF; DNA: TGTGCCACCGGAGCGGCCAGTCACACAGATACGCAGTATTTT
D: NA; size: few; J: TRBJ1-2; V: TRBV5-8; CDR3: CASSPGFNYGYTF; DNA: TGTGCCAGCAGCCCCGGATTTAACTATGGCTACACCTTC
D: NA; size: few; J: TRBJ1-1; V: TRBV9; CDR3: CASSVHENTEAFF; DNA: TGTGCCAGCAGCGTTCATGAGAACACTGAAGCTTTCTTT
D: NA; size: few; J: TRBJ2-3; V: TRBV20-1; CDR3: CSAGTRIREDTQYF; DNA: TGCAGTGCTGGAACTAGGATTAGAGAGGATACGCAGTATTTT
D: TRBD2; size: NA; J: TRBJ2-2; V: TRBV20-1; CDR3: CSARGARPEGLAGGNTGELFF; DNA: TGCAGTGCTAGAGGGGCCCGGCCCGAGGGACTAGCGGGAGGAAACACCGGGGAGCTGTTTTTT
D: NA; size: few; J: TRBJ1-1; V: TRBV7-3; CDR3: CASSLNGRNTEASF; DNA: TGTGCCAGCAGCTTAAATGGGAGGAACACTGAAGCTTCCTTT
D: NA; size: few; J: TRBJ1-6; V: TRBV7-9; CDR3: CASSLVGSMNSPLHF; DNA: TGTGCCAGCAGCTTAGTCGGATCTATGAATTCACCCCTCCACTTT
D: NA; size: NA; J: TRBJ2-2; V: TRBV25-1; CDR3: CASRRAGNTGELFF; DNA: TGTGCCAGCCGGAGGGCAGGAAACACCGGGGAGCTGTTTTTT
D: TRBD1; size: NA; J: TRBJ2-5; V: TRBV6-2/TRBV6-3; CDR3: CAILPATGGETQYF; DNA: TGTGCCATCCTCCCGGCGACAGGGGGAGAGACCCAGTACTTC
D: NA; size: NA; J: TRBJ1-1; V: TRBV11-3; CDR3: CASSLEGTPGHMNTEAFF; DNA: TGTGCCAGCAGCTTAGAAGGGACACCGGGACACATGAACACTGAAGCTTTCTTT
D: NA; size: NA; J: TRBJ1-4; V: TRBV6-2/TRBV6-3; CDR3: CASRISWGAGIEKLFF; DNA: TGTGCCAGCAGGATCTCTTGGGGGGCAGGGATTGAAAAACTGTTTTTT
D: TRBD1; size: NA; J: TRBJ1-1; V: TRBV3-1; CDR3: CASRGQGATEAFF; DNA: TGTGCCAGCCGGGGACAGGGGGCGACTGAAGCTTTCTTT
D: NA; size: NA; J: TRBJ1-4; V: TRBV6-1; CDR3: CASSPSRRREKLFF; DNA: TGTGCCAGCAGTCCCTCTAGGCGGCGAGAAAAACTGTTTTTT
D: TRBD1; size: few; J: TRBJ2-7; V: TRBV4-1; CDR3: CASSQPHDRGREQYF; DNA: TGCGCCAGCAGCCAACCCCACGACAGGGGGCGAGAGCAGTACTTC
D: NA; size: NA; J: TRBJ2-5; V: TRBV28; CDR3: CASSEALPGRRQETQYF; DNA: TGTGCCAGCAGTGAAGCGCTCCCGGGACGTCGTCAAGAGACCCAGTACTTC
D: TRBD1; size: few; J: TRBJ1-4; V: TRBV4-1; CDR3: CASSQVPRRQGAREKLFF; DNA: TGCGCCAGCAGCCAAGTCCCCCGCCGACAGGGGGCGCGGGAAAAACTGTTTTTT
D: NA; size: NA; J: TRBJ1-6; V: TRBV2; CDR3: CASSRQPHSPLHF; DNA: TGTGCCAGCAGTCGACAGCCCCATTCACCCCTCCACTTT
D: TRBD1; size: NA; J: TRBJ2-1; V: TRBV6-1; CDR3: CASSPGRLDRDREQFF; DNA: TGTGCCAGCAGTCCCGGGAGACTAGATCGGGACAGGGAGCAGTTCTTC
D: NA; size: many; J: TRBJ1-1; V: TRBV20-1; CDR3: CSARDRTPMNTEAFF; DNA: TGCAGTGCTAGAGATAGGACCCCCATGAACACTGAAGCTTTCTTT
D: TRBD1; size: many; J: TRBJ1-2; V: TRBV4-1; CDR3: CASSQDRGQGINYGYTF; DNA: TGCGCCAGCAGCCAAGATAGGGGACAGGGGATAAACTATGGCTACACCTTC
D: NA; size: NA; J: TRBJ1-6; V: TRBV9; CDR3: CASSLRQANSPLHF; DNA: TGTGCCAGCAGCCTCAGACAAGCTAATTCACCCCTCCACTTT
D: NA; size: many; J: TRBJ2-7; V: TRBV6-1; CDR3: CASSVSAGSSSYEQYF; DNA: TGTGCCAGCAGTGTATCCGCGGGTAGTAGCTCCTACGAGCAGTACTTC